The rows below give T cell receptor beta chains drawn from one sample of a study of blood T cell repertoires in COVID-19. Libraries were prepared by immunoSEQ multiplex PCR; TCRdb keeps only in-frame clonotypes and omits some of them. The sample records some 220,000 clones, approximately 84% being singletons. The sequenced sample consisted of peripheral blood. The receptors were sampled from a man between 45 and 60 years old who had recovered from COVID-19. Each CDR3 is given with its conserved first and last residue. Fields, in order: V gene, clone size, J gene, D gene, CDR3 DNA, CDR3 protein. D genes are given only for firm matches. Some rows have no size entry. The others give once, few or many, or a class for an expanded clone.

V gene: TRBV15; clone size: -; J gene: TRBJ1-1; D gene: -; CDR3 DNA: TGTGCCACCAGCAGAGATCCGGCAGCGACGAGTTTGGACACTGAAGCTTTCTTT; CDR3 protein: CATSRDPAATSLDTEAFF
V gene: TRBV6-5; clone size: -; J gene: TRBJ2-7; D gene: TRBD2; CDR3 DNA: TGTGCCAGCAGTCGTGACGGGAGGAGCTACGAGCAGTACTTC; CDR3 protein: CASSRDGRSYEQYF
V gene: TRBV11-2; clone size: -; J gene: TRBJ1-2; D gene: -; CDR3 DNA: TGTGCCAGCAGCTTGAATCCCCAGGGTAGGGCGGAGGGCTACACCTTC; CDR3 protein: CASSLNPQGRAEGYTF
V gene: TRBV30; clone size: -; J gene: TRBJ2-3; D gene: -; CDR3 DNA: TGTGCCTGGAGTTACCGAGAGGGTTGGGGCACAGATACGCAGTATTTT; CDR3 protein: CAWSYREGWGTDTQYF
V gene: TRBV5-1; clone size: -; J gene: TRBJ2-1; D gene: -; CDR3 DNA: TGCGCCAGCAGCTTCGGGCGGGACTCCTACAATGAGCAGTTCTTC; CDR3 protein: CASSFGRDSYNEQFF
V gene: TRBV3-1/TRBV3-2; clone size: -; J gene: TRBJ1-4; D gene: -; CDR3 DNA: TGTGCCAGCAGCCCCCAGGGGACCACTAATGAAAAACTGTTTTTT; CDR3 protein: CASSPQGTTNEKLFF
V gene: TRBV3-1/TRBV3-2; clone size: -; J gene: TRBJ2-1; D gene: -; CDR3 DNA: TGTGCCAGCAGCCAAGCCAGCGAATACAATGAGCAGTTCTTC; CDR3 protein: CASSQASEYNEQFF
V gene: TRBV2; clone size: -; J gene: TRBJ2-1; D gene: -; CDR3 DNA: TGTGCCAGCAGTGATACACCCGACTCCTACAATGAGCAGTTCTTC; CDR3 protein: CASSDTPDSYNEQFF
V gene: TRBV27; clone size: -; J gene: TRBJ1-5; D gene: -; CDR3 DNA: TGTGCCAGCAGTAAGAGGAGGGATCAGCCCCAGCATTTT; CDR3 protein: CASSKRRDQPQHF
V gene: TRBV10-1; clone size: -; J gene: TRBJ2-1; D gene: -; CDR3 DNA: TGCGCCAGCAGTGAGTCCGGGACAAGACCCTCCAATGAGCAGTTCTTC; CDR3 protein: CASSESGTRPSNEQFF
V gene: TRBV5-1; clone size: -; J gene: TRBJ2-1; D gene: TRBD2; CDR3 DNA: TGCGCCAGCAGCCGGACTAGCGGGAGAGTGGCCTACAATGAGCAGTTCTTC; CDR3 protein: CASSRTSGRVAYNEQFF
V gene: TRBV5-1; clone size: -; J gene: TRBJ2-5; D gene: TRBD2; CDR3 DNA: TGCGCCAGCAGCCCGGGGGGGAGGACCCAAGAGACCCAGTACTTC; CDR3 protein: CASSPGGRTQETQYF
V gene: TRBV3-1/TRBV3-2; clone size: -; J gene: TRBJ1-2; D gene: -; CDR3 DNA: TGTGCCAGCAGCCCCCGAGGCGGCGAGAACTATGGCTACACCTTC; CDR3 protein: CASSPRGGENYGYTF
V gene: TRBV7-8; clone size: -; J gene: TRBJ2-7; D gene: TRBD2; CDR3 DNA: TGTGCCAGCAGCAAGCGGGAGGTTGCGGGAGAGCAGTACTTC; CDR3 protein: CASSKREVAGEQYF
V gene: TRBV13; clone size: -; J gene: TRBJ2-5; D gene: -; CDR3 DNA: TGTGCCAGCAGCTTAGGGGGTAGGGGCCAAGAGACCCAGTACTTC; CDR3 protein: CASSLGGRGQETQYF
V gene: TRBV3-1/TRBV3-2; clone size: once; J gene: TRBJ1-2; D gene: -; CDR3 DNA: TGTGCCAGCAGCGGGCTACACAATAACTATGGCTACACCTTC; CDR3 protein: CASSGLHNNYGYTF
V gene: TRBV5-1; clone size: -; J gene: TRBJ2-1; D gene: TRBD1; CDR3 DNA: TGCGCCAGCAGCAACGGACAGGGGCTCGAAAATGAGCAGTTCTTC; CDR3 protein: CASSNGQGLENEQFF
V gene: TRBV11-2; clone size: once; J gene: TRBJ1-5; D gene: -; CDR3 DNA: TGTGCCAGCAGCTTAGCGGGGGGCCTAAATCAGCCCCAGCATTTT; CDR3 protein: CASSLAGGLNQPQHF
V gene: TRBV7-2; clone size: -; J gene: TRBJ2-1; D gene: -; CDR3 DNA: TGTGCCAGCAGGCTTATCGGGAGCTCTAACAATGAGCAGTTCTTC; CDR3 protein: CASRLIGSSNNEQFF
V gene: TRBV19; clone size: -; J gene: TRBJ1-1; D gene: TRBD1; CDR3 DNA: TGTGCCAGTAGTATATACAGGGGCCTGAACACTGAAGCTTTCTTT; CDR3 protein: CASSIYRGLNTEAFF
V gene: TRBV4-1; clone size: -; J gene: TRBJ2-7; D gene: TRBD2; CDR3 DNA: TGCGCCAGCAGCCAAGATGGAAGCGGGAGACGGGACGAGCAGTACTTC; CDR3 protein: CASSQDGSGRRDEQYF
V gene: TRBV10-1; clone size: -; J gene: TRBJ2-1; D gene: -; CDR3 DNA: TGCGCCAGCAGGTGGAGAGCCTACAATGAGCAGTTCTTC; CDR3 protein: CASRWRAYNEQFF
V gene: TRBV5-1; clone size: -; J gene: TRBJ2-3; D gene: TRBD2; CDR3 DNA: TGCGCCAGCAGCACTACTAGCGGGAGCGGTACAGATACGCAGTATTTT; CDR3 protein: CASSTTSGSGTDTQYF
V gene: TRBV18; clone size: once; J gene: TRBJ2-5; D gene: -; CDR3 DNA: TGTGCCAGCTCCGCGCGGCGTCGGGATGGGGAGACCCAGTACTTC; CDR3 protein: CASSARRRDGETQYF
V gene: TRBV6-2/TRBV6-3; clone size: -; J gene: TRBJ2-1; D gene: TRBD2; CDR3 DNA: TGTGCCAGCAGTTTAGGACTAGCGGGAGTTTACAATGAGCAGTTCTTC; CDR3 protein: CASSLGLAGVYNEQFF
V gene: TRBV3-1/TRBV3-2; clone size: -; J gene: TRBJ1-1; D gene: -; CDR3 DNA: TGTGCCAGCAGCCAATTTGGGGGGGGTATGAACACTGAAGCTTTCTTT; CDR3 protein: CASSQFGGGMNTEAFF
V gene: TRBV4-1; clone size: -; J gene: TRBJ2-7; D gene: -; CDR3 DNA: TGCGCCAGCAGCCAAGATGGAGAAATACAGTACTTC; CDR3 protein: CASSQDGEIQYF
V gene: TRBV29-1; clone size: -; J gene: TRBJ1-2; D gene: -; CDR3 DNA: TGCAGCGTTGAAAAAGGGTACGAGGGTTATGGCTACACCTTC; CDR3 protein: CSVEKGYEGYGYTF
V gene: TRBV19; clone size: -; J gene: TRBJ2-5; D gene: TRBD2; CDR3 DNA: TGTGCCAGTAGTATGGGGGGAGGGCCTCGGGAGACCCAGTACTTC; CDR3 protein: CASSMGGGPRETQYF
V gene: TRBV27; clone size: -; J gene: TRBJ2-7; D gene: TRBD1; CDR3 DNA: TGTGCCAGCAGTTTAGGGTTCCAAGGACAGGGGTTTGGCGAGCAGTACTTC; CDR3 protein: CASSLGFQGQGFGEQYF
V gene: TRBV19; clone size: -; J gene: TRBJ2-7; D gene: TRBD2; CDR3 DNA: TGTGCCAGTAGTTGGGGGGGAGGACCCTACGAGCAGTACTTC; CDR3 protein: CASSWGGGPYEQYF
V gene: TRBV10-3; clone size: once; J gene: TRBJ2-3; D gene: TRBD1; CDR3 DNA: TGTGCCATCACCCTGGACAGGGAACTCACAGATACGCAGTATTTT; CDR3 protein: CAITLDRELTDTQYF
V gene: TRBV18; clone size: -; J gene: TRBJ2-7; D gene: -; CDR3 DNA: TGTGCCAGCTCACCAACTGAAACCTACGAGCAGTACTTC; CDR3 protein: CASSPTETYEQYF
V gene: TRBV28; clone size: -; J gene: TRBJ2-1; D gene: TRBD2; CDR3 DNA: TGTGCCAGCAGCCGATCTGCTAGCGGGAGTAAAAATGAGCAGTTCTTC; CDR3 protein: CASSRSASGSKNEQFF
V gene: TRBV5-1; clone size: -; J gene: TRBJ1-2; D gene: -; CDR3 DNA: TGCGCCAGCAGCTTGGAGGGGTCTTTGGATATTAATGGCTACACCTTC; CDR3 protein: CASSLEGSLDINGYTF
V gene: TRBV2; clone size: -; J gene: TRBJ2-7; D gene: -; CDR3 DNA: TGTGCCAGCAAACGAGACACCTACTACGAGCAGTACTTC; CDR3 protein: CASKRDTYYEQYF
V gene: TRBV6-5; clone size: -; J gene: TRBJ1-4; D gene: TRBD1; CDR3 DNA: TGTGCCAGCAGTTCCGGGACAGCTGAAAAACTGTTTTTT; CDR3 protein: CASSSGTAEKLFF
V gene: TRBV5-1; clone size: -; J gene: TRBJ1-3; D gene: -; CDR3 DNA: TGCGCCAGCAGCAGGACAGTCTCTGGAAACACCATATATTTT; CDR3 protein: CASSRTVSGNTIYF
V gene: TRBV9; clone size: -; J gene: TRBJ1-5; D gene: -; CDR3 DNA: TGTGCCAGCAGCGCCATCGACAGTAATCAGCCCCAGCATTTT; CDR3 protein: CASSAIDSNQPQHF
V gene: TRBV7-9; clone size: -; J gene: TRBJ2-7; D gene: TRBD1; CDR3 DNA: TGTGCCAGCAGCTCGACAGGGGTGACTGTGGACGAGCAGTACTTC; CDR3 protein: CASSSTGVTVDEQYF
V gene: TRBV30; clone size: -; J gene: TRBJ2-3; D gene: -; CDR3 DNA: TGTGCCTGGAGCCTGGGGGGACCCACAGATACGCAGTATTTT; CDR3 protein: CAWSLGGPTDTQYF
V gene: TRBV3-1/TRBV3-2; clone size: -; J gene: TRBJ2-4; D gene: TRBD2; CDR3 DNA: TGTGCCAGCAGCCCAGCTAGCGGGAATTTAGCCAAAAACATTCAGTACTTC; CDR3 protein: CASSPASGNLAKNIQYF
V gene: TRBV11-2; clone size: -; J gene: TRBJ2-7; D gene: TRBD1; CDR3 DNA: TGTGCCAGCAGCTCCCAAGGGGGGCCAGGGGGCTTCGAGCAGTACTTC; CDR3 protein: CASSSQGGPGGFEQYF
V gene: TRBV5-1; clone size: -; J gene: TRBJ1-1; D gene: TRBD1; CDR3 DNA: TGCGCCAGCAGCTTCTCAGGGGGCGCAAGGTTAGCTGAAGCTTTCTTT; CDR3 protein: CASSFSGGARLAEAFF
V gene: TRBV10-3; clone size: -; J gene: TRBJ1-2; D gene: TRBD1; CDR3 DNA: TGTGCCCTCAGCGGGACAGGGAACTATGGCTACACCTTC; CDR3 protein: CALSGTGNYGYTF
V gene: TRBV19; clone size: -; J gene: TRBJ1-1; D gene: -; CDR3 DNA: TGTGCCAGTACCCCAGGTTACAGTCGGAACACTGAAGCTTTCTTT; CDR3 protein: CASTPGYSRNTEAFF
V gene: TRBV5-4; clone size: -; J gene: TRBJ2-1; D gene: TRBD2; CDR3 DNA: TGTGCCAGCAGACCAGCGGGGGGGAGCTACAATGAGCAGTTCTTC; CDR3 protein: CASRPAGGSYNEQFF
V gene: TRBV7-9; clone size: -; J gene: TRBJ2-2; D gene: -; CDR3 DNA: TGTGCCAGCAGCTTAGGGGGCTTGGCGTATAACACCGGGGAGCTGTTTTTT; CDR3 protein: CASSLGGLAYNTGELFF
V gene: TRBV29-1; clone size: -; J gene: TRBJ2-7; D gene: TRBD1; CDR3 DNA: TGCAGCGTTGATTACCGACAGGGGGCAACCTTCGAGCAGTACTTC; CDR3 protein: CSVDYRQGATFEQYF
V gene: TRBV11-2; clone size: -; J gene: TRBJ2-7; D gene: -; CDR3 DNA: TGTGCCAGCAGCTTAGCGGACTACAACTACGAGCAGTACTTC; CDR3 protein: CASSLADYNYEQYF
V gene: TRBV6-9; clone size: -; J gene: TRBJ1-6; D gene: TRBD1; CDR3 DNA: TGTGCCCCCCCAGGGGGGAGCTCCTATAATTCACCCCTCCACTTT; CDR3 protein: CAPPGGSSYNSPLHF
V gene: TRBV6-5; clone size: once; J gene: TRBJ2-2; D gene: -; CDR3 DNA: TGTGCCAGCAGTTACTCGAGCGTGCGTCAAACCGGGGAGCTGTTTTTT; CDR3 protein: CASSYSSVRQTGELFF
V gene: TRBV25-1; clone size: -; J gene: TRBJ1-6; D gene: -; CDR3 DNA: TGTGCCAGCAGTGGCGGGCGAAGCAATTCACCCCTCCACTTT; CDR3 protein: CASSGGRSNSPLHF
V gene: TRBV7-8; clone size: -; J gene: TRBJ1-1; D gene: -; CDR3 DNA: TGTGCCAGCAGCTTAGAGCGAGGCATGCCTGAAGCTTTCTTT; CDR3 protein: CASSLERGMPEAFF
V gene: TRBV7-8; clone size: -; J gene: TRBJ2-3; D gene: TRBD1; CDR3 DNA: TGTGCCAGCCGGACAGGGATCACAGATACGCAGTATTTT; CDR3 protein: CASRTGITDTQYF
V gene: TRBV28; clone size: -; J gene: TRBJ2-1; D gene: TRBD2; CDR3 DNA: TGTGCCAGCAGTTTGTTTACTAGCGGGGGTCCCAATGAGCAGTTCTTC; CDR3 protein: CASSLFTSGGPNEQFF